This passage covers 24 T cell receptor beta chains from one sample sequenced in a study of T cell responses to AZD1222 COVID-19 vaccine. Profiled with immunoSEQ multiplex PCR; TCRdb holds only in-frame clones, not every one. The sample has some 190,000 clones; 92% are singletons. The material sequenced was peripheral blood, taken 28 days after the second AZD1222 dose. These receptors were collected from an adult who received the AZD1222 COVID-19 vaccine.

The genes are TRBV7-2 and TRBJ1-1, with a weak D call TRBD1 (5 bases). The ends were cut back, 1 base at V and 0 bases at J, with 9 bases in the middle. Germline-derived CDR1 and CDR2 are SGHTA and FQGNSA. CDR3 size: 15 residues. The CDR3 nucleotides read TGTGCCAGCAGCTTAGTTACAGGTCTGAACACTGAAGCTTTCTTT. Protein: CASSLVTGLNTEAFF.

This clone has only one observation. This chain connects TRBV19 to TRBJ2-3; TRBD2 is a possible D gene (7 bases). The CDR3 runs to 15 residues. V lost 1 base, J lost 6 bases, and 14 bases lay in between. CDR1 is LNHDA, CDR2 SQIVND, per germline (reference sequence). The CDR3 DNA reads as TGTGCCAGTAGTATAGCTGGGGGGGCAGGGGATACGCAGTATTTT. Amino acids: CASSIAGGAGDTQYF. The variable domain in full, with the rest retrieved from reference TRBV19 and TRBJ2-3, is DGGITQSPKYLFRKEGQNVTLSCEQNLNHDAMYWYRQDPGQGLRLIYYSQIVNDFQKGDIAEGYSVSREKKESFPLTVTSAQKNPTAFYLCASSIAGGAGDTQYFGPGTRLTVL.

The J gene is TRBJ1-6, the V gene TRBV27, with TRBD1 matching over 7 bases. V lost 6 bases and J lost 7; bases outside the gene matches: 12. The CDR3 is 16 amino acids. CDR1 is MNHEY and CDR2 is SMNVEV in the germline V gene (reference sequence). CDR3 region: CASRYQKGGLNSPLHF. In nucleotides, the CDR3 is TGTGCCAGCAGATACCAAAAAGGGGGCCTCAATTCACCCCTCCACTTT.

The chain employs TRBV7-2 and TRBJ1-1; TRBD1 matches at 8 bases. With 5 bases clipped from V and 3 bases from J, the junction kept 5 bases outside the gene matches. CDR3 length equals 14 residues. CDR1 and CDR2 (germline): SGHTA, FQGNSA. The CDR3 loop is CASSLQTGDTEAFF. CDR3 sequence (DNA): TGTGCCAGCAGCCTTCAGACAGGGGACACTGAAGCTTTCTTT.

The chain links TRBV6-5 to TRBJ2-2, with a weak D call TRBD1 (5 bases). This CDR3 has 15 amino acids. Looked up from germline, CDR1 is MNHEY and CDR2 is SVGAGI. V was clipped by 6 bases and J by 6 bases, with 17 bases between them. CDR3 bases: TGTGCCAGCAGATACGGGTCTGGGGCCCCCGGGGAGCTGTTTTTT. The encoded protein is CASRYGSGAPGELFF.

The chain joins TRBV5-1 to TRBJ2-7; TRBD1 matches at 7 bases. V trimming: 0 bases; J trimming: 6 bases; junction bases outside the gene matches: 6. There are 14 residues in the CDR3. The germline V gene encodes CDR1 SGHRS and CDR2 YFSETQ. The CDR3 DNA follows: TGCGCCAGCAGCTTGGGTAGGGGGCCCTCCGAGCAGTACTTC. Its protein is CASSLGRGPSEQYF.

The rearrangement links TRBV5-4 to TRBJ1-3, with a weak D call TRBD1 (5 bases). The germline CDR1 and CDR2 sequences are SGHNT and YYREEE (reference sequence). This CDR3 is built from 14 residues. V was shortened by 4 bases and J by 4 bases, with 12 bases between the two germline ends. The CDR3 DNA reads TGTGCCAGCAGCCCGGACATTGGAGGAAACACCATATATTTT. This gives the protein CASSPDIGGNTIYF.

The gene calls are TRBV6-1 and TRBJ2-7; TRBD1 matches at 10 bases. CDR3 size: 15 residues. V lost 3 bases and J lost 1; bases outside the gene matches: 3. Germline V lookup: CDR1 MNHNS, CDR2 SASEGT. The CDR3 coding sequence is TGTGCCAGCAGTGACCAGGGACAGGGGTCCTACGAGCAGTACTTC. Translation: CASSDQGQGSYEQYF.

The chain recombines TRBV19 with TRBJ1-1; the D is unclear. The CDR3 covers 12 residues. Trimming removed 7 bases from V and 4 bases from J, with 10 bases in between. Germline V gene data show CDR1 as LNHDA and CDR2 as SQIVND (reference sequence). The CDR3 coding sequence is TGTGCCAGTATGGATTTAGGCACTGAAGCTTTCTTT. Translating gives CASMDLGTEAFF.

This chain joins TRBV9 and TRBJ1-5; D unclear. The CDR3 extends over 13 amino acids. The V gene lost 5 bases and the J gene lost 0 bases, with 6 bases spanning the gap. Germline V lookup: CDR1 SGDLS, CDR2 YYNGEE. The CDR3: CASRQYSNQPQHF. CDR3 nucleotides: TGTGCCAGCAGACAGTATAGCAATCAGCCCCAGCATTTT.

This chain uses TRBV4-1 with TRBJ2-7; unclear D gene. V lost 1 base and J lost 2, with 9 bases in between. This CDR3 contains 14 residues. Germline CDR1 is MGHRA and CDR2 is YSYEKL. The CDR3 reads CASSQVGPAYEQYF. The CDR3 DNA is TGCGCCAGCAGCCAAGTCGGCCCAGCCTACGAGCAGTACTTC.

V is TRBV7-9 and J is TRBJ1-4; the D is unclear. The CDR3 covers 14 residues. Trimming removed 5 bases at V and 5 bases at J, with 12 bases between. Germline values: CDR1 SEHNR, CDR2 FQNEAQ (reference sequence). The CDR3, as DNA: TGTGCCAGCAGCCCTCGGGATGGGAATGAAAAACTGTTTTTT. Its protein product is CASSPRDGNEKLFF. The variable domain in full, completed from reference TRBV7-9 and TRBJ1-4, reads DTGVSQNPRHKITKRGQNVTFRCDPISEHNRLYWYRQTLGQGPEFLTYFQNEAQLEKSRLLSDRFSAERPKGSFSTLEIQRTEQGDSAMYLCASSPRDGNEKLFFGSGTQLSVL.

The chain joins TRBV29-1 to TRBJ2-3; the match to TRBD2 covers 8 bases. The CDR3 spans 15 residues. The junction had 12 bases not matched to a gene; V was cut back by 7 bases and J by 3 bases. In germline, CDR1 is SQVTM, CDR2 ANQGSEA. The CDR3: CSALRGGQKTDTQYF. The CDR3 coding sequence is TGCAGCGCTTTACGGGGGGGCCAAAAGACAGATACGCAGTATTTT.

The chain recombines TRBV27 with TRBJ2-3; 9 positions match TRBD1. V dropped 8 bases and J dropped 7; count of bases not matched to a gene: 16. Germline V gene lookup returns CDR1 MNHEY and CDR2 SMNVEV (reference sequence). The CDR3 spans 16 residues. The CDR3: CASVAQGTGPPHTQYF. CDR3 DNA: TGTGCCAGCGTCGCGCAAGGGACAGGGCCTCCTCATACGCAGTATTTT.

The V call is TRBV2, the J call TRBJ2-7, with D maybe TRBD1 (6 bases). CDR1 is SNHLY and CDR2 is FYNNEI in the germline V gene. There are 16 residues in the CDR3. Trimming took 8 bases from V and 3 from J, leaving 23 bases between them. In nucleotides, the CDR3 is TGTGCCAGCTTAAGAGGGGGTAGCTGGGTCGTCTACGAGCAGTACTTC. It encodes CASLRGGSWVVYEQYF. Complete variable domain (other parts from reference TRBV2 and TRBJ2-7): EPEVTQTPSHQVTQMGQEVILRCVPISNHLYFYWYRQILGQKVEFLVSFYNNEISEKSEIFDDQFSVERPDGSNFTLKIRSTKLEDSAMYFCASLRGGSWVVYEQYFGPGTRLTVT.

The chain carries TRBV4-2 and TRBJ2-5, with D perhaps matching TRBD2 (7 bases). This CDR3 is 17 amino acids long. V lost 1 base and J 1 base, leaving 16 bases between the germline ends. Germline V gives CDR1 LGHNA, CDR2 YNFKEQ. The CDR3 loop is CASSQASGGMGQETQYF. The CDR3 region has the DNA TGTGCCAGCAGCCAAGCTTCGGGGGGCATGGGCCAAGAGACCCAGTACTTC.

With regard to this clone: This sample includes further DNA sequences coding for the same CDR3. This chain connects TRBV18 to TRBJ1-5; 8 bases line up with TRBD1. The CDR3 is 15 residues long. V lost 0 bases and J lost 7; bases outside the gene matches: 5. Germline V lookup: CDR1 KGHSH, CDR2 LQKENI. The CDR3 is CASSPPGQGGQPQHF. The CDR3 DNA reads as TGTGCCAGCTCACCACCCGGACAGGGCGGACAGCCCCAGCATTTT.

V usage is TRBV18 and J usage is TRBJ2-1, with a tentative D call TRBD1 (5 bases). The CDR3 loop spans 15 amino acids. Trimming took off 1 base at V and 5 bases at J, with 12 bases between the two ends. Germline CDR1 is KGHSH and CDR2 is LQKENI. In nucleotides, the CDR3 is TGTGCCAGCTCACCACTAACGGCAGGGAACAATGAGCAGTTCTTC. Protein: CASSPLTAGNNEQFF.

The chain joins TRBV24-1 to TRBJ1-1, with TRBD1 matching over 8 bases. J gave up 4 bases and V 5 bases, and 8 bases lay outside the gene matches. The germline gives CDR1 KGHDR, CDR2 SFDVKD. The CDR3 runs to 15 residues. Here the CDR3 DNA reads TGTGCCACCAGTGCCTCAGGGGGCTGGGGCACTGAAGCTTTCTTT. The encoded protein is CATSASGGWGTEAFF.

The chain has TRBV30 and TRBJ2-5; possible D gene TRBD1, 5 bases. Germline V lookup: CDR1 GTSNPN, CDR2 SVGIG (reference sequence). Trimming cost V 0 bases and J 5 bases, with 19 bases left between them. This CDR3 comprises 16 residues. The CDR3 spells CAWSVPSIGARETQYF. The CDR3 DNA is TGTGCCTGGAGTGTTCCATCTATAGGGGCCAGGGAGACCCAGTACTTC.

This chain joins TRBV28 and TRBJ2-7; D tentatively fits TRBD1 or TRBD2 (5 bases each). Germline V gene data show CDR1 as MDHEN and CDR2 as SYDVKM. The CDR3 contains 12 residues. V was clipped by 3 bases and J by 4 bases, with 7 bases between them. The CDR3 spells CASSLGVYEQYF. CDR3 sequence (DNA): TGTGCCAGCAGTTTGGGGGTATACGAGCAGTACTTC.

The genes are TRBV6-6 and TRBJ1-4, with 9 bases identical to TRBD1. The CDR3 loop spans 14 amino acids. Germline V gene data show CDR1 as MNHNY and CDR2 as SVGAGI (reference sequence). With V trimmed by 5 bases and J by 6 bases, 4 bases remained unmatched. CDR3 sequence: CASSQTGGDEKLFF. The CDR3 bases are TGTGCCAGCAGTCAAACAGGGGGCGATGAAAAACTGTTTTTT.

This chain joins TRBV6-2 or TRBV6-3 and TRBJ1-1; 7 positions match TRBD1. This CDR3 has 13 amino acids. The germline CDR1 and CDR2 sequences are MNHEY and SVGEGT. J lost 8 bases, V lost 4 bases, and 7 bases had no gene match. The CDR3 nucleotides read TGTGCCAGCAGTTCACGACAGGGATCCGAAGCTTTCTTT. It is translated as CASSSRQGSEAFF.

The J gene is TRBJ2-2, the V gene TRBV28, with D possibly being TRBD2 (5 bases). The CDR3 extends over 13 amino acids. V lost 8 bases to trimming and J lost 6 bases, with 13 bases between them. From germline, CDR1 is MDHEN and CDR2 SYDVKM. The chain's CDR3 is CASQTGSAGELFF. CDR3 nucleotide sequence: TGTGCCAGCCAGACGGGGTCCGCCGGGGAGCTGTTTTTT.